This entry lists 18 T cell receptor beta chains sequenced from one sample in a study of cytomegalovirus exposure and HLA in healthy donors. The study ran its PCR with 60 Vbeta and 13 Jbeta primers. Sequencing was performed with immunoSEQ multiplex PCR; in TCRdb, only in-frame clones are kept and a portion is missing. The sample lists under 200,000 clones; roughly 82% were seen once. Sequencing was carried out using PBMCs. Receptors were obtained from a girl between 10 and 17 years old in good health and CMV-seropositive.

The chain has TRBV7-2 and TRBJ1-5; 11 nucleotides line up with TRBD1. In germline, CDR1 is SGHTA, CDR2 FQGNSA. Trimming at V came to 5 bases and at J to 6 bases, leaving 6 bases not matched to a gene. The CDR3 length is 15 residues. CDR3 bases: TGTGCCAGCAGCCGCGAGGGACAGGGGGTTCAGCCCCAGCATTTT. It is translated as CASSREGQGVQPQHF.

The chain links TRBV7-9 to TRBJ2-5; 7 bases line up with TRBD1. After removal of 5 bases from V and 5 bases from J, the junction contained 8 bases not matched to a gene. The length of the CDR3 is 14 residues. Germline-derived CDR1 and CDR2 are SEHNR and FQNEAQ (reference sequence). As DNA, the CDR3 is TGTGCCAGCAGCCCAAGACAGGGCTGGGAGACCCAGTACTTC. Translating it yields CASSPRQGWETQYF.

This chain joins TRBV29-1 and TRBJ2-2; TRBD1 is a possible D gene (5 bases). The V end lost 5 bases, the J end lost 0 bases, and 10 bases lay between the germline ends. Germline CDR1 SQVTM, CDR2 ANQGSEA. The CDR3 extends over 14 amino acids. The CDR3 region is CSVPQGSNTGELFF. The CDR3 DNA reads as TGCAGCGTTCCCCAGGGCTCGAACACCGGGGAGCTGTTTTTT.

V usage is TRBV2 and J usage is TRBJ1-1; perhaps TRBD1 as D (6 bases). The CDR3 has 15 residues. The V and J ends lost 6 bases and 3 bases respectively, with 17 bases between them. Germline loops: CDR1 SNHLY, CDR2 FYNNEI. For the CDR3, the DNA is TGTGCCAGCAGCTCCGGACAGCCTCTATACACTGAAGCTTTCTTT. This translates into CASSSGQPLYTEAFF.

The chain employs TRBV6-1 and TRBJ1-1; tentative D call: TRBD1 (5 bases). The CDR3 covers 13 residues. V was pared by 5 bases and J by 4 bases, with 11 bases between. CDR1 MNHNS and CDR2 SASEGT come from the germline V gene. CDR3 sequence reads: CASSWGGGTEAFF. CDR3 DNA sequence: TGTGCCAGCAGTTGGGGCGGGGGCACTGAAGCTTTCTTT.

The J gene is TRBJ2-1, the V gene TRBV11-2; 15 nucleotides match TRBD2. This CDR3 has 15 amino acids. The V and J ends lost 5 bases and 10 bases, in that order; junction bases with no gene match: 6. Germline loops: CDR1 SGHAT, CDR2 FQNNGV. The CDR3 DNA is TGTGCCAGCAGCGACGGGACTAGCGGGGGGAAAGAGCAGTTCTTC. This codes for CASSDGTSGGKEQFF.

This chain connects TRBV5-6 to TRBJ2-7; D ambiguous. Germline lookup yields CDR1 SGHDT and CDR2 YYEEEE. The CDR3 is 16 amino acids. Trimming pared 1 base from V and 5 bases from J, leaving 19 bases between. CDR3 protein: CASSLSHIGGFDEQYF. In DNA form, the CDR3 reads TGTGCCAGCAGCTTGTCCCATATAGGCGGATTCGACGAGCAGTACTTC.

This clone came up once. V is TRBV9 and J is TRBJ2-1; D gene uncertain. Between the trimmed V and J ends, which lost 4 bases and 0 bases, there was a span of 11 bases. The CDR3 sequence is 15 residues long. CDR1 is SGDLS, CDR2 YYNGEE, per germline. The CDR3 here is CASSLELSSYNEQFF. In DNA form, the CDR3 reads TGTGCCAGCAGCCTTGAATTGAGCTCCTACAATGAGCAGTTCTTC.

The rearrangement uses TRBV29-1 and TRBJ1-1; D is ambiguous. Per germline, CDR1 SQVTM and CDR2 ANQGSEA. There are 12 residues in the CDR3. V was cut by 4 bases and J by 1 base, with 7 bases left in between. This chain's CDR3 is CSVGQANTEAFF. In nucleotides, the CDR3 is TGCAGCGTTGGACAAGCGAACACTGAAGCTTTCTTT.

The rearrangement uses TRBV27 and TRBJ1-5; the D is unclear. Trimming pared 6 bases from V and 4 bases from J, leaving 16 bases between. Germline V gives CDR1 MNHEY, CDR2 SMNVEV (reference sequence). This CDR3 has 15 residues. The DNA for the CDR3 is TGTGCCAGCAGCCCTGACTCATTAGCAAATCAGCCCCAGCATTTT. Encoded protein: CASSPDSLANQPQHF.

The chain links TRBV27 to TRBJ1-5, with a weak D call TRBD1 (5 bases). The CDR3 is 15 residues long. V lost 6 bases, J lost 7 bases, and 19 bases lay in between. Germline V gene lookup returns CDR1 MNHEY and CDR2 SMNVEV (reference sequence). In DNA form, the CDR3 reads TGTGCCAGCAGCCTTAATCAGGGAGCGGGACAGCCCCAGCATTTT. Protein sequence: CASSLNQGAGQPQHF.

This chain connects TRBV28 to TRBJ1-1; D is undetermined. The CDR3 extends over 15 amino acids. Deletions cut 2 bases from V and 1 base from J, with 11 bases between. CDR1 is MDHEN and CDR2 is SYDVKM in the germline V gene. The CDR3 spells CASSLGGSGNTEAFF. The CDR3 DNA reads TGTGCCAGCAGTTTAGGCGGTTCGGGGAACACTGAAGCTTTCTTT. The full variable domain, its missing parts supplied by reference TRBV28 and TRBJ1-1, is DVKVTQSSRYLVKRTGEKVFLECVQDMDHENMFWYRQDPGLGLRLIYFSYDVKMKEKGDIPEGYSVSREKKERFSLILESASTNQTSMYLCASSLGGSGNTEAFFGQGTRLTVV.

J is TRBJ1-1 and V is TRBV19; 10 bases align to TRBD1. The J segment lost 1 base and the V segment lost 5 bases, leaving 7 bases of the junction unmatched. CDR1 LNHDA and CDR2 SQIVND come from the germline V gene (reference sequence). CDR3 length equals 16 residues. The CDR3 is CASSAIGQGENTEAFF. The CDR3 nucleotides read TGTGCCAGTAGTGCGATCGGACAGGGGGAGAACACTGAAGCTTTCTTT.

J is TRBJ1-5 and V is TRBV7-2, with a tentative D call TRBD1 (5 bases). The length of the CDR3 is 14 residues. V dropped 4 bases and J dropped 7 bases, with 14 bases sitting between them. Looked up from germline, CDR1 is SGHTA and CDR2 is FQGNSA. CDR3 sequence reads: CASSSYRGPQPQHF. The CDR3 nucleotides are TGTGCCAGCAGCTCCTATAGGGGTCCCCAGCCCCAGCATTTT.

The chain recombines TRBV4-3 with TRBJ1-2; 7 bases map to TRBD1. Germline CDR1 is LGHNA and CDR2 is YSLEER. Unmatched junction bases numbered 5, after V lost 1 base and J lost 3 bases. The CDR3 sequence is 15 residues long. The CDR3 DNA reads TGCGCCAGCAGCCAAGCTAGGGGGCCCGACTATGGCTACACCTTC. Its translation is CASSQARGPDYGYTF.

The genes are TRBV9 and TRBJ2-4; possible D gene TRBD1, 5 bases. Germline CDR1 is SGDLS and CDR2 is YYNGEE. The germline V and J ends were trimmed by 4 bases and 8 bases, with 13 bases remaining between them. The CDR3 consists of 13 residues. CDR3 sequence: CASSTGNHDIQYF. CDR3 bases: TGTGCCAGCAGCACAGGTAACCATGACATTCAGTACTTC.

The chain couples TRBV15 to TRBJ2-7, with D tentatively TRBD2 (6 bases). Germline CDR1 reads LNHNV; CDR2 reads YYDKDF (reference sequence). CDR3 length: 15 amino acids. Between the trimmed V and J ends, which lost 1 base and 2 bases, there was a span of 12 bases. CDR3 sequence: CATSRGGDAAYEQYF. DNA for the CDR3: TGTGCCACCAGCAGAGGGGGGGATGCGGCCTACGAGCAGTACTTC.

This chain links TRBV27 with TRBJ2-2; TRBD2 matches 7 bases. Trimming cost V 4 bases and J 6 bases; bases outside gene matches: 8. Germline V gene lookup returns CDR1 MNHEY and CDR2 SMNVEV (reference sequence). There are 15 residues in the CDR3. CDR3 protein: CASSSRSGGAGELFF. The CDR3 DNA follows: TGTGCCAGCAGTTCCCGCTCGGGAGGAGCCGGGGAGCTGTTTTTT.